What follows are 15 T cell receptor beta chains derived from one specimen sequenced in a study of CD8+CD57+ T cells in acquired aplastic anemia. The TCR beta profiling, which covered VDJ combination and CDR3 sequence, was carried out using genomic DNA as the template. MiXCR, applied by TCRdb to the reads, yields one record per CDR3 protein. The repertoire includes a few hundred thousand distinct CDR3 sequences, over 60% of them detected once, and about 29% sits in the top ten. The specimen was sorted CD4+, CD8+, or CD8+CD57+ T cells (not recorded which) from PBMCs. These receptors were taken from a human donor in good health.

Ten or more counts support this clonotype. CDR3 sequence (DNA): TGCGCCAGCAGCCAAGAAAACATCCCAGGGCTCTATGGCTACACCTTC. This gives the protein CASSQENIPGLYGYTF. The V gene is TRBV4-3, the J gene TRBJ1-2; D perhaps matches TRBD1 (5 bases). Germline-derived CDR1 and CDR2 are LGHNA and YSLEER. V dropped 0 bases and J dropped 4 bases, with 15 bases sitting between them. The CDR3 runs to 16 residues.

The V call is TRBV29-1, the J call TRBJ1-2, with D possibly matching TRBD1 (5 bases). Germline lookup yields CDR1 SQVTM and CDR2 ANQGSEA. V was trimmed by 7 bases and J by 2 bases, leaving 11 bases between them. The CDR3 extends over 12 amino acids. As DNA, the CDR3 is TGCAGCGGACAGACGAGAAACTATGGCTACACCTTC. Residues: CSGQTRNYGYTF.

As to this clonotype: A read error may be the cause here, since a much bigger clone is one base away. The genes are TRBV6-2 or TRBV6-3 and TRBJ2-2; possibly TRBD1 for D (5 bases). The CDR3 is 13 amino acids. Looked up from germline, CDR1 is MNHEY and CDR2 is SVGEGT. For the CDR3, the DNA is TGTGCCACCTCAGTTATGGACACCGTGGAGCTGTTTTTT. This encodes CATSVMDTVELFF.

The chain employs TRBV20-1 and TRBJ2-5; 7 bases agree with TRBD1. From germline, CDR1 is DFQATT and CDR2 SNEGSKA (reference sequence). This CDR3 spans 14 amino acids. The V and J ends lost 8 bases and 5 bases, in that order; junction bases with no gene match: 14. CDR3 DNA: TGCAGTTCCACCCGGGACAGTTCACGGGAGACCCAGTACTTC. This gives the protein CSSTRDSSRETQYF.

The table lists this clonotype with many counts. A junction boundary mismatches the germline segment, possibly from a read error. The gene calls are TRBV7-7 and TRBJ2-7; 9 nucleotides agree with TRBD2. CDR1 is SSHAT and CDR2 is FNYEAQ in the germline V gene (reference sequence). The CDR3 runs to 15 residues. CDR3 nucleotide sequence: TGTGCTAGCAGCTTAAGTAGCGGGAGTAAGTACGAGCAGTACTTC. It translates to CASSLSSGSKYEQYF.

This clonotype was detected ten times or more. The V and J genes are TRBV6-5 and TRBJ1-6; D is undetermined. This CDR3 has 15 amino acids. CDR1 is MNHEY, CDR2 SVGAGI, per germline. Between the trimmed V and J ends, which lost 2 bases and 7 bases, there was a span of 12 bases. The CDR3 DNA reads as TGTGCCAGCAGTTACGAAGGACCGGGGAATTCACCCCTCCACTTT. Its protein is CASSYEGPGNSPLHF.

A few counts support this clonotype. The rearrangement uses TRBV18 and TRBJ2-3; D is unclear. Germline values: CDR1 KGHSH, CDR2 LQKENI. V lost 1 base to trimming and J lost 0 bases, with 8 bases between them. The CDR3 is 15 residues long. CDR3 residues: CASSPQASSTDTQYF. The CDR3 nucleotides are TGTGCCAGCTCACCACAGGCGTCAAGCACAGATACGCAGTATTTT.

The chain combines TRBV2 with TRBJ2-7; 7 bases map to TRBD2. V shed 4 bases and J 0 bases; nucleotides not matched to a gene: 3. This CDR3 comprises 14 residues. The germline V gene encodes CDR1 SNHLY and CDR2 FYNNEI. The CDR3 region is CASSGEGISYEQYF. CDR3 bases: TGTGCCAGCAGTGGGGAGGGAATCTCCTACGAGCAGTACTTC.

The rearrangement uses TRBV7-8 and TRBJ1-1; 7 nucleotides match TRBD1. Losses at the gene ends were 5 bases for V and 1 base for J; bases not matched to a gene: 4. Germline V gives CDR1 SGHVS, CDR2 FQNEAQ. The CDR3 covers 14 residues. For the CDR3, the DNA is TGTGCCAGCAGCGAAGGGACAGCGAACACTGAAGCTTTCTTT. It encodes CASSEGTANTEAFF.

Concerning this clonotype itself: A junction end diverges from the germline sequence, so it may reflect a read error. The V and J genes are TRBV20-1 and TRBJ1-1; D remains unclear. The CDR3 sequence is 14 residues long. The V gene's germline CDR1 is DFQATT and CDR2 SNEGSKA (reference sequence). The CDR3 sequence is CSARETKDYTEAFF. The CDR3 DNA reads TGCAGTGCTCGCGAGACGAAGGATTACACTGAAGCCTTCTTT.

This clonotype was counted many times. The chain carries TRBV4-3 and TRBJ2-1; perhaps TRBD1 as D (5 bases). The V gene lost 5 bases and the J gene lost 4 bases, with 15 bases spanning the gap. Per germline, CDR1 LGHNA and CDR2 YSLEER. CDR3 length: 15 amino acids. The CDR3 is CASSLVQGIYNEQFF. In DNA form, the CDR3 reads TGCGCCAGCAGCTTGGTCCAGGGAATTTACAATGAGCAGTTCTTC.

This clonotype was seen a handful of times. V and J are TRBV12-3 or TRBV12-4 and TRBJ2-7, with 7 bases that match TRBD2. There are 13 residues in the CDR3. Unmatched junction bases numbered 2, after V lost 3 bases and J lost 3 bases. CDR3 DNA sequence: TGTGCCAGCAGTTTCGGGACTAACTACGAGCAGTACTTC. Protein sequence: CASSFGTNYEQYF.

The J gene is TRBJ1-5, the V gene TRBV6-2 or TRBV6-3, with D perhaps TRBD1 (6 bases). V lost 4 bases to trimming and J lost 6 bases, with 22 bases between them. Germline lookup yields CDR1 MNHEY and CDR2 SVGEGT. This CDR3 has 17 amino acids. This chain's CDR3 is CASSSLGGGSPGQPQHF. DNA of the CDR3: TGTGCCAGCAGTTCTCTCGGGGGCGGTTCTCCCGGTCAGCCCCAGCATTTT.

A remark on this clonotype: A much larger clone differs by one base, so this may be a read error. This chain connects TRBV9 to TRBJ2-1; 12 bases match TRBD1. CDR1 is SGDLS, CDR2 YYNGEE, per germline. The length of the CDR3 is 17 residues. The CDR3 here is CASSQSDGTGGRNGQFF. The CDR3 DNA is TGTGCCAGCAGCCAATCAGATGGGACAGGGGGCCGGAATGGGCAGTTCTTC.

This clonotype was observed a few times. The chain links TRBV7-2 to TRBJ2-7; 9 bases map to TRBD2. This CDR3 has 15 amino acids. Losses at the gene ends were 2 bases for V and 4 bases for J; bases not matched to a gene: 6. Germline V lookup: CDR1 SGHTA, CDR2 FQGNSA. Here the CDR3 DNA reads TGTGCCAGCAGCTTAACGTCGGCGGGAGGGTACGAGCAGTACTTC. It translates to CASSLTSAGGYEQYF.